This record looks at one T cell receptor (beta chain) sequence and its context. What it binds is unknown. Trimming cost V 5 bases and J 6 bases; bases outside gene matches: 10. Germline lookup yields CDR1 SGHTA and CDR2 FQGNSA. The CDR3 covers 15 residues. The PCR made use of 60 Vbeta and 13 Jbeta primers. Some clones are missing from TCRdb's copy, which holds only in-frame ones; the method was immunoSEQ multiplex PCR. This table has around 140,000 clones, about 79% appearing once. The data were obtained in a study of cytomegalovirus exposure and HLA in healthy donors. Study-wide findings and caveats: A further, later analysis showed that HLA-associated TCR beta chains (compared with equally common others) were more clonally expanded. Reportedly, HLA-A and HLA-B alleles of most subjects were accurately predicted from TCR beta.

The sequence was obtained from a female donor in good health and CMV-seropositive. The chain combines TRBV7-2 with TRBJ2-3; 8 positions agree with TRBD2. Sample: PBMCs. The CDR3 reads CASSLTSGPLDTQYF. As DNA, the CDR3 is TGTGCCAGCAGCCTTACTAGCGGACCTTTGGATACGCAGTATTTT.